Below are 5 T cell receptor beta chains sequenced from a single sample in a study of CD8+ T cells in alopecia areata listed by TCRdb under 2018. According to the study, the label for this sample's time point signals: baseline before oral tofacitinib. To prepare the library, the immunoSEQ multiplex PCR assay was applied. To provide template for TCR sequencing, every sample had RNA extracted and reverse transcribed into cDNA. TCRdb took over this immuneACCESS table, retaining in-frame rearrangements with V and J assigned. Such tables are incomplete; in checked studies, under half of the missing clones stem from an unresolved V gene, and the remainder is unexplained. This sample has 60,000 to 70,000 clones in its table, and about 44% of those were observed once. The top ten hold about 15% of the sample. The source was CD8+ T cells sorted from blood, collected at week 0. All receptors come from a human donor with alopecia areata.

This clone was seen more than once but under ten times. The V call is TRBV29-1, the J call TRBJ2-1; D is uncertain. Germline V gives CDR1 SQVTM, CDR2 ANQGSEA. The CDR3 spans 12 residues. Deletions cut 4 bases from V and 0 bases from J, with 4 bases between. The CDR3 coding sequence is TGCAGCGTTGGAACCTCCTACAATGAGCAGTTCTTC. Protein sequence: CSVGTSYNEQFF.

This clone appeared a few times. The rearrangement links TRBV19 to TRBJ2-1; D gene uncertain. Germline CDR1 LNHDA, CDR2 SQIVND (reference sequence). Trimming took off 1 base at V and 8 bases at J, with 6 bases between the two ends. The CDR3 totals 12 residues. This CDR3 reads CASSIVVHEQFF. The DNA of the CDR3 is TGTGCCAGTAGTATAGTAGTCCATGAGCAGTTCTTC.

This clone has a handful of counts. The chain employs TRBV7-9 and TRBJ2-5; 8 nucleotides agree with TRBD2. Germline V gene sequence: CDR1 SEHNR, CDR2 FQNEAQ (reference sequence). This CDR3 has 16 residues. V trimming: 5 bases; J trimming: 4 bases; junction bases outside the gene matches: 12. The CDR3 sequence is CASSAVAGLGAETQYF. The DNA of the CDR3 is TGTGCCAGCAGCGCAGTAGCGGGGCTTGGGGCAGAGACCCAGTACTTC. The full variable domain, completed using reference TRBV7-9 and TRBJ2-5, is DTGVSQNPRHKITKRGQNVTFRCDPISEHNRLYWYRQTLGQGPEFLTYFQNEAQLEKSRLLSDRFSAERPKGSFSTLEIQRTEQGDSAMYLCASSAVAGLGAETQYFGPGTRLLVL.

The genes are TRBV19 and TRBJ2-7, with D perhaps TRBD2 (5 bases). The CDR3 length is 10 residues. Germline V lookup: CDR1 LNHDA, CDR2 SQIVND (reference sequence). Trimming removed 8 bases from V and 6 bases from J, with 8 bases in between. The CDR3 DNA follows: TGTGCCAGTGGGAGTCTCGAGCAGTACTTC. It specifies CASGSLEQYF.

The J gene is TRBJ2-2, the V gene TRBV9; TRBD2 might be the D (5 bases). This CDR3 has 16 residues. Trimming left V 5 bases short and J 3 bases short, with 17 bases between. Germline V CDR1 and CDR2: SGDLS, YYNGEE. Here the CDR3 reads CASRKGRLLDTGELFF. DNA of the CDR3: TGTGCCAGCAGGAAAGGGAGATTGTTGGACACCGGGGAGCTGTTTTTT.